This entry is about one TCR beta chain. The antigen remains unidentified. The sample belongs to a study of cytomegalovirus exposure and HLA in healthy donors. Whole-study findings and limits: The analysis excluded some indistinguishable V segments, including TRBV6-2 and TRBV6-3.

V lost 4 bases and J 1 base, leaving 11 bases between the germline ends. Germline CDR1 reads SQVTM; CDR2 reads ANQGSEA. This CDR3 spans 13 amino acids. A multiplex PCR was run with 60 Vbeta primers and 13 Jbeta primers. TCRdb's copy holds only in-frame clones and misses some; the assay was immunoSEQ multiplex PCR. This sample has under 200,000 clones, with approximately 77% found just once. The chain has TRBV29-1 and TRBJ2-7, with a weak D call TRBD1 (6 bases). Input material: PBMCs. This TCR derives from a man aged 35 to 55 in good health and CMV-seropositive. The CDR3 region is CSVGEGVSYEQYF. CDR3 coding DNA: TGCAGCGTTGGTGAGGGGGTATCCTACGAGCAGTACTTC.